This T cell receptor (beta chain) came from a study of shared clonotypes between healthy human individuals. The V gene lost 4 bases and the J gene lost 5 bases, with 19 bases spanning the gap. Germline assignment: CDR1 SGHTA and CDR2 FQGNSA. This CDR3 has 16 amino acids. Several immunoSEQ plates held equal portions of the genomic DNA taken from each subset. Assay: immunoSEQ multiplex PCR; the TCRdb copy retains only in-frame clones and omits some. The sample yields around 2.5 million clones, 93% seen once. Donation came from healthy HIV-negative adults that had no recent acute infections or vaccinations. CD4+ cells were split into CD45RA+ naive and CD45RA-negative memory subsets.

The sequence derives from a man between 18 and 35 years old in good health. Some clones in this sample may be carry-over from other donors' samples. The sequenced sample was naive CD4+ T cells from PBMCs. Subset denoted: CD45RA+ positively selected. This sequence joins TRBV7-2 and TRBJ2-3; D may be TRBD2 (5 bases). CDR3 in DNA: TGTGCCAGCAGCTCCTCTACATACCCCGGGGAAGATACGCAGTATTTT. This encodes CASSSSTYPGEDTQYF. The complete variable domain, with remaining parts taken from reference TRBV7-2 and TRBJ2-3, reads GAGVSQSPSNKVTEKGKDVELRCDPISGHTALYWYRQSLGQGLEFLIYFQGNSAPDKSGLPSDRFSAERTGGSVSTLTIQRTQQEDSAVYLCASSSSTYPGEDTQYFGPGTRLTVL.